This T cell receptor beta chain was identified in a study of early T cells in non-severe SARS-CoV-2 infection. V trimming: 0 bases; J trimming: 5 bases; junction bases outside the gene matches: 6. From germline, CDR1 is SGHDT and CDR2 YYEEEE. The CDR3 runs 15 residues. Unique molecular identifiers were attached to individual cDNA molecules. Each CDR3 protein is one row after TCRdb ran MiXCR on the 5' RACE reads. This table has 60,000 to 75,000 distinct CDR3 sequences, about 4.9% appearing once. This clonotype was seen at least ten times. The source material was whole blood, sampled at baseline. The V call is TRBV5-6, the J call TRBJ2-3; the match to TRBD1 covers 7 bases. This receptor was taken from an adult who was a healthcare worker with PCR-confirmed SARS-CoV-2 infection or an uninfected control (not recorded which). The donor label of this sample is uncertain. CDR3 loop: CASSLGDRAVDTQYF. The CDR3 bases are TGTGCCAGCAGCTTGGGTGACAGGGCGGTAGATACGCAGTATTTT. Combining the CDR3 with reference TRBV5-6 and TRBJ2-3 gives the whole variable domain DAGVTQSPTHLIKTRGQQVTLRCSPKSGHDTVSWYQQALGQGPQFIFQYYEEEERQRGNFPDRFSGHQFPNYSSELNVNALLLGDSALYLCASSLGDRAVDTQYFGPGTRLTVL.